Listed here is a single T cell receptor beta chain. Mismatch with germline at one junction end may stem from a read error. These data originate in a study of human T cells and chemical hapten exposure. Background on the study: Scalp application of diphenylcyclopropenone was performed weekly in patients across the entire roughly 23-week study.

Individual cDNA molecules (in the library) carried attached unique molecular identifiers. TCRdb recomputed calls from the RACE reads with MiXCR, one row per CDR3 protein. The data hold 75,000 to 90,000 distinct CDR3 sequences, with around 7% observed a single time. Germline CDR1 reads LGHDT; CDR2 reads YNNKEL (reference sequence). The CDR3 runs 14 residues. Time point denoted: patch test 1, 2 weeks after DPC sensitization. Regarding treatment: therapeutic diphenylcyclopropenone sensitization with weekly scalp DPC. Here the sequenced sample was whole blood, taken in connection with sensitization to the hapten diphenylcyclopropenone (DPC). This TCR came from a woman under 40 with alopecia areata. Some clones in this sample may be carry-over from other donors' samples. The V and J genes are TRBV3-1 and TRBJ1-2; TRBD1 matches at 7 bases. The CDR3 DNA reads as TGTGCCAGCAGTCGTCCGGGGACAGTGTATGCCTACACCTTC. Protein: CASSRPGTVYAYTF. Full variable domain (rest looked up from reference TRBV3-1 and TRBJ1-2): DTAVSQTPKYLVTQMGNDKSIKCEQNLGHDTMYWYKQDSKKFLKIMFSYNNKELIINETVPNRFSPKSPDKAHLNLHINSLELGDSAVYFCASSRPGTVYAYTFGSGTRLTVV.